The 17 T cell receptor beta chains below all came from one sample that was sequenced in a study of control samples from healthy donors and cancer patients. Some clones are missing from TCRdb's copy, which holds only in-frame ones; the method was immunoSEQ multiplex PCR. The sample has about 92,000 clones; almost 85% are singletons. The specimen sequenced was blood. Receptors were obtained from a woman between 55 and 75 years old in good health.

This clone was detected a few times. The rearrangement joins TRBV27 to TRBJ2-5; D remains ambiguous. CDR3 size: 14 residues. V was trimmed by 6 bases and J by 5 bases, leaving 16 bases between them. Per germline, CDR1 MNHEY and CDR2 SMNVEV (reference sequence). The CDR3 loop is CASSKQVNSETQYF. CDR3 bases: TGTGCCAGCAGCAAGCAGGTCAACTCGGAGACCCAGTACTTC.

J is TRBJ2-3 and V is TRBV5-6; tentative D call: TRBD2 (5 bases). Trimming removed 3 bases at V and 0 bases at J, with 14 bases between. This CDR3 is 16 amino acids long. The germline V gene has CDR1 SGHDT and CDR2 YYEEEE. This chain's CDR3 is CASSSRAFTSTDTQYF. CDR3 DNA: TGTGCCAGCAGCTCGAGGGCCTTTACTAGCACAGATACGCAGTATTTT.

V usage is TRBV28 and J usage is TRBJ1-2, with a tentative D call TRBD1 (6 bases). The V gene's germline CDR1 is MDHEN and CDR2 SYDVKM. CDR3 length: 14 residues. Trimming took off 6 bases at V and 7 bases at J, with 18 bases between the two ends. The DNA of the CDR3 is TGTGCCAGCAGCCTACCGGGGGCGTATGGTGGCTACACCTTC. Its translation: CASSLPGAYGGYTF.

This sequence joins TRBV18 and TRBJ1-3; tentative D call: TRBD1 (5 bases). The ends were cut back, 3 bases at V and 4 bases at J, with 13 bases in the middle. Per the germline V gene, CDR1 is KGHSH and CDR2 is LQKENI. CDR3 length equals 15 residues. DNA for the CDR3: TGTGCCAGCTCACCGGGCGGAGGGGACGGAAACACCATATATTTT. As protein: CASSPGGGDGNTIYF.

The chain has TRBV6-2 or TRBV6-3 and TRBJ1-1; D is uncertain. CDR3 length equals 14 residues. V lost 6 bases, J lost 1 base, and 12 bases lay in between. Germline CDR1 reads MNHEY; CDR2 reads SVGEGT. CDR3 nucleotides: TGTGCCAGCAGCTTAGATTCGGCGAACACTGAAGCTTTCTTT. Translation: CASSLDSANTEAFF.

This chain connects TRBV6-6 to TRBJ2-7; 8 positions agree with TRBD2. The germline V gene has CDR1 MNHNY and CDR2 SVGAGI (reference sequence). V gave up 6 bases and J gave up 6 bases; unmatched junction bases: 13. This CDR3 region has 15 residues. This CDR3 reads CASRATSGHLSEQYF. The CDR3 DNA sequence: TGTGCCAGCAGGGCTACTAGCGGCCATCTCTCCGAGCAGTACTTC.

V usage is TRBV21-1 and J usage is TRBJ2-3; the D call in the table, TRBD1, was not verified against the DNA. TRBV21-1 is a recognized pseudogene. This CDR3 contains 18 residues. As DNA, the CDR3 is TGTGCCAGCAGCAACGGACACACACCGGACCCGGGCACAGATACGCAGTATTTT. Its translation is CASSNGHTPDPGTDTQYF.

This clone was observed a handful of times. V and J are TRBV2 and TRBJ2-4, with D unclear. CDR3 length: 16 residues. With 6 bases removed from V and 1 base from J, the gap between germline ends came to 16 bases. Germline loops: CDR1 SNHLY, CDR2 FYNNEI. This chain's CDR3 is CASRDPGRPAKNIQYF. The CDR3 DNA reads TGTGCCAGCAGGGACCCCGGAAGGCCGGCCAAAAACATTCAGTACTTC.

The chain has TRBV6-5 and TRBJ2-1, with D tentatively TRBD1 or TRBD2 (6 bases each). The ends were cut back, 6 bases at V and 10 bases at J, with 16 bases in the middle. The CDR3 length is 13 residues. Per germline, CDR1 MNHEY and CDR2 SVGAGI. The CDR3 DNA sequence: TGTGCCAGCAGGCCACAGGGAGGATACGAGCAGTTCTTC. Amino acids: CASRPQGGYEQFF.

The genes are TRBV28 and TRBJ2-3; TRBD2 matches 9 bases. This CDR3 region has 15 residues. V dropped 7 bases and J dropped 1; count of bases not matched to a gene: 6. CDR1 and CDR2 from the germline V gene are MDHEN and SYDVKM. CDR3 coding DNA: TGTGCCAGCACAACCATAGCGGGGGGCACAGATACGCAGTATTTT. This gives the protein CASTTIAGGTDTQYF.

The chain joins TRBV28 to TRBJ2-3, with TRBD2 identical over 10 bases. Germline V gene lookup returns CDR1 MDHEN and CDR2 SYDVKM. With 4 bases clipped from V and 6 bases from J, the junction kept 10 bases outside the gene matches. CDR3 length: 16 residues. The CDR3 is CASSSQLAGKADTQYF. As DNA, the CDR3 is TGTGCCAGCAGTTCCCAACTAGCGGGGAAGGCGGATACGCAGTATTTT. Full variable domain (remainder filled in from reference TRBV28 and TRBJ2-3): DVKVTQSSRYLVKRTGEKVFLECVQDMDHENMFWYRQDPGLGLRLIYFSYDVKMKEKGDIPEGYSVSREKKERFSLILESASTNQTSMYLCASSSQLAGKADTQYFGPGTRLTVL.

V usage is TRBV7-9 and J usage is TRBJ2-7, with 8 bases that match TRBD1. J was trimmed by 7 bases and V by 1 base; bases with no gene match: 15. CDR1 is SEHNR, CDR2 FQNEAQ, per germline (reference sequence). This CDR3 comprises 17 residues. CDR3 sequence: CASSLDVWQGAKGEQYF. The CDR3 region has the DNA TGTGCCAGCAGCTTAGACGTTTGGCAGGGGGCGAAAGGGGAGCAGTACTTC.

The rearrangement joins TRBV19 to TRBJ1-5; TRBD1 matches at 7 bases. With V trimmed by 0 bases and J by 2 bases, 10 bases remained unmatched. CDR3 length: 18 residues. Germline V gene data show CDR1 as LNHDA and CDR2 as SQIVND (reference sequence). The CDR3 is CASSIDAPGGRGNQPQHF. CDR3 sequence (DNA): TGTGCCAGTAGTATAGACGCGCCAGGGGGTCGGGGCAATCAGCCCCAGCATTTT.

The chain is built from TRBV5-1 and TRBJ2-6; D tentatively fits TRBD1 or TRBD2 (5 bases each). The length of the CDR3 is 20 residues. V was shortened by 7 bases and J by 0 bases, with 26 bases between the two germline ends. Germline-derived CDR1 and CDR2 are SGHRS and YFSETQ. The CDR3 bases are TGCGCCAGCGCCCGAACCGCGAAGGGGACCGCAAGCTCTGGGGCCAACGTCCTGACTTTC. Translated, it gives CASARTAKGTASSGANVLTF.

As for this clone: Other nucleotide sequences from this sample produce the same CDR3. The chain combines TRBV19 with TRBJ2-1; possible D gene TRBD1, 6 bases. Germline CDR1 LNHDA, CDR2 SQIVND (reference sequence). V was trimmed by 3 bases and J by 5 bases, leaving 8 bases between them. The CDR3 loop spans 13 amino acids. CDR3 sequence: CASSMGADNEQFF. In nucleotides, the CDR3 is TGTGCCAGTAGTATGGGGGCAGACAATGAGCAGTTCTTC.

V gene TRBV3-1 (or the pseudogene TRBV3-2) combines with J gene TRBJ1-5; a weak D match, TRBD1 (6 bases). CDR1 is LGHDT and CDR2 is YNNKEL in the germline V gene (reference sequence). The V gene lost 1 base and the J gene lost 2 bases, with 9 bases spanning the gap. The CDR3 extends over 15 amino acids. CDR3 sequence reads: CASSQAGAGNQPQHF. The CDR3 DNA follows: TGTGCCAGCAGCCAAGCAGGGGCGGGCAATCAGCCCCAGCATTTT.

The V gene is TRBV7-9, the J gene TRBJ2-7; 7 bases fit TRBD1. The CDR3 contains 15 residues. Germline-derived CDR1 and CDR2 are SEHNR and FQNEAQ (reference sequence). V was pared by 6 bases and J by 5 bases, with 13 bases of the junction left unmatched. CDR3 bases: TGTGCCAGCAGTCCAGAATTGGCAGGGGGTGACGAGCAGTACTTC. Translation: CASSPELAGGDEQYF.